This is a list of T cell receptor beta chains from one sample in a study of OX40 agonist ivuxolimab in advanced cancers. The repertoire was sequenced with immunoSEQ multiplex PCR; TCRdb's copy has only in-frame clones and lacks some. This table holds some 65,000 clones, more than 60% found once. The sample in question was CD4+ or CD8+ T cells sorted from blood, obtained in a trial of the OX40 agonist ivuxolimab. These receptors were taken from an adult with an advanced solid tumor such as melanoma, head and neck, liver or kidney cancer. Each CDR3 is given with its conserved first and last residue. Each record gives: CDR3 DNA, CDR3 protein, D gene, V gene, clone size, J gene. The D gene is left open where the match is weak. Rows may omit the clone size; those that give it use once, few, many or a size class.

TGTGCCAGCAGTGACGGGGGATTAGAGACCCAGTACTTC | CASSDGGLETQYF | . | TRBV2 | . | TRBJ2-5
TGTGCCAGCTCACCTGTGCCGGGACAGGGCTCCTACAATGAGCAGTTCTTC | CASSPVPGQGSYNEQFF | TRBD1 | TRBV18 | . | TRBJ2-1
TGTGCCAGTAGTTCGGACGGGAGAGGCCATGGCTACACCTTC | CASSSDGRGHGYTF | . | TRBV19 | . | TRBJ1-2
TGTGCCAGCAGTGTTCGTCTAGCGGTGTCCAATGAGCAGTTCTTC | CASSVRLAVSNEQFF | TRBD2 | TRBV2 | few | TRBJ2-1
TGTGCCAGCAGCCCAGGGGGGACTCTGGATTCACCCCTCCACTTT | CASSPGGTLDSPLHF | TRBD1 | TRBV7-9 | . | TRBJ1-6
TGTGCCAGCAGGCAGGGGACAGCCTATGGCTACACCTTC | CASRQGTAYGYTF | TRBD1 | TRBV2 | . | TRBJ1-2
TGTGCCAGCAGCCGGGACACCGGCGGCTACACCTTC | CASSRDTGGYTF | . | TRBV7-9 | . | TRBJ1-2
TGTGCCACATCCGATCGAGGTCTCTCCTACGAGCAGTACTTC | CATSDRGLSYEQYF | . | TRBV19 | . | TRBJ2-7
TGTGCCAGCAGCTTTGACGCCGTCGTTGGGACCCAGTACTTC | CASSFDAVVGTQYF | . | TRBV5-5 | . | TRBJ2-5
TGTGCCAGCAGCTTAAGCGGGGCCTGGGTAGGTGAGCAGTTCTTC | CASSLSGAWVGEQFF | TRBD2 | TRBV7-9 | many | TRBJ2-1